This T cell receptor (beta chain) was captured by sequencing in a study of OX40 agonist ivuxolimab in advanced cancers. Study context: Three individuals attained partial responses, comprising one hepatocellular carcinoma case and two cutaneous melanoma cases. Whole-study results and caveats: It was also the case that some nonresponders had low normalized T-cell clonal expansion.

This CDR3 comprises 17 residues. The V and J ends lost 0 bases and 3 bases, in that order; junction bases with no gene match: 11. Germline V CDR1 and CDR2: SGHNT, YENEEA. Profiled with immunoSEQ multiplex PCR; TCRdb holds only in-frame clones, not every one. The table shows about 79,000 clones, with about 85% occurring only once. Regarding this clone: The antigen remains unidentified.

The TCR comes from an adult with an advanced solid tumor such as melanoma, head and neck, liver or kidney cancer. Sequenced material: CD4+ or CD8+ T cells sorted from blood, taken in a trial of the OX40 agonist ivuxolimab. The chain uses TRBV11-3 and TRBJ2-7; 7 bases line up with TRBD2. The CDR3 protein is CASSLDRAGRGDYEQYF. Written as DNA, the CDR3 is TGTGCCAGCAGCTTAGATCGAGCAGGCCGGGGGGACTACGAGCAGTACTTC.